These 21 T cell receptor beta chains share one sample of origin, sequenced in a study of Ad26.COV2.S vaccination and SARS-CoV-2 variants. The treatment denotes: around 19 received Ad26.COV2.S at low or high dose, single or two shots; a few received placebo; per-sample allocation not given. Samples were taken on day 63 after the first vaccine or placebo injection. Profiled with immunoSEQ multiplex PCR; TCRdb holds only in-frame clones, not every one. The table lists about 480,000 clones, 87% of them singletons. Sample: peripheral blood, taken in a trial of Ad26.COV2.S vaccine versus placebo. All receptors derive from a person between 18 and 60 years old who received the Ad26.COV2.S COVID-19 vaccine or a placebo.

V and J are TRBV30 and TRBJ1-3; no firm D call. Trimming removed 1 base at V and 4 bases at J, with 8 bases between. The germline gives CDR1 GTSNPN, CDR2 SVGIG (reference sequence). The CDR3 spans 13 residues. The CDR3 protein is CAWSARSGNTIYF. CDR3 DNA sequence: TGTGCCTGGAGTGCTAGAAGCGGAAACACCATATATTTT.

The chain links TRBV4-3 to TRBJ1-1, with unresolved D. The germline CDR1 and CDR2 sequences are LGHNA and YSLEER. The CDR3 length is 15 residues. Between the trimmed V and J ends, which lost 1 base and 2 bases, there was a span of 11 bases. The CDR3 DNA is TGCGCCAGCAGCCAAGCTTTCTCCAGAAACACTGAAGCTTTCTTT. Protein product: CASSQAFSRNTEAFF.

The chain joins TRBV5-4 to TRBJ2-3, with D possibly being TRBD1 (6 bases). Trimming removed 4 bases at V and 0 bases at J, with 15 bases between. This CDR3 region has 16 residues. Germline CDR1 is SGHNT and CDR2 is YYREEE (reference sequence). CDR3 amino acids: CASSGDRHTSTDTQYF. In nucleotides, the CDR3 is TGTGCCAGCAGCGGAGACAGGCATACTAGCACAGATACGCAGTATTTT.

V usage is TRBV25-1 and J usage is TRBJ2-1; D call uncertain. Germline V gene lookup returns CDR1 MGHDK and CDR2 SYGVNS. This CDR3 contains 11 residues. The V and J ends lost 5 bases and 8 bases respectively, with 7 bases between them. The CDR3 spells CASSLGYEQFF. CDR3 sequence (DNA): TGTGCCAGCAGTCTGGGATATGAGCAGTTCTTC. Full variable domain (remainder filled in from reference TRBV25-1 and TRBJ2-1): EADIYQTPRYLVIGTGKKITLECSQTMGHDKMYWYQQDPGMELHLIHYSYGVNSTEKGDLSSESTVSRIRTEHFPLTLESARPSHTSQYLCASSLGYEQFFGPGTRLTVL.

DNA of the CDR3: TGTGCCAGCAGCTTAGACTGGGGAACTAATCAGCCCCAGCATTTT. Translating gives CASSLDWGTNQPQHF. This sequence joins TRBV11-2 and TRBJ1-5; D unresolved. V shed 0 bases and J shed 4 bases, with 10 bases lying between them. Germline V gives CDR1 SGHAT, CDR2 FQNNGV. The CDR3 extends over 15 amino acids.

A word on this clone: The junction shows a germline mismatch at one end, possibly a read error. The J gene is TRBJ2-7, the V gene TRBV5-4; TRBD1 agrees at 9 bases. The CDR3 consists of 11 residues. The germline gives CDR1 SGHNT, CDR2 YYREEE (reference sequence). CDR3 nucleotides: TGTGCCAGCAGCTTGCGGGACAGGGCGATCTTC. Translated: CASSLRDRAIF.

This clone was seen ten or more times. The chain is built from TRBV19 and TRBJ1-3; a possible D gene is TRBD1 (5 bases). The germline V and J ends were trimmed by 4 bases and 0 bases, with 13 bases remaining between them. The germline V gene has CDR1 LNHDA and CDR2 SQIVND (reference sequence). This CDR3 has 16 residues. For the CDR3, the DNA is TGTGCCAGTAGTACCCGGGACCGCAGCTCTGGAAACACCATATATTTT. As protein: CASSTRDRSSGNTIYF.

CDR3 bases: TGTGCCAGCAGGGGAAGGGGTAATGAAAAACTGTTTTTT. Protein product: CASRGRGNEKLFF. The chain links TRBV6-5 to TRBJ1-4, with TRBD1 as a possible D gene (5 bases). CDR3 length: 13 amino acids. Germline CDR1 is MNHEY and CDR2 is SVGAGI. Trimming took off 6 bases at V and 4 bases at J, with 9 bases between the two ends.

Only a few counts were recorded for this clone. The chain combines TRBV19 with TRBJ1-6, with D unclear. V was shortened by 5 bases and J by 0 bases, with 11 bases between the two germline ends. This CDR3 contains 16 residues. Germline V CDR1 and CDR2: LNHDA, SQIVND (reference sequence). CDR3 loop: CASSPLKSSYNSPLHF. The CDR3, as DNA: TGTGCCAGTAGTCCCTTAAAGAGCTCCTATAATTCACCCCTCCACTTT.

The V gene is TRBV15, the J gene TRBJ2-7; the match to TRBD1 covers 7 bases. The V and J ends lost 5 bases and 3 bases, in that order; junction bases with no gene match: 10. This CDR3 contains 15 residues. Germline V gives CDR1 LNHNV, CDR2 YYDKDF (reference sequence). CDR3 residues: CATSPMPGQFYEQYF. The CDR3 nucleotides are TGTGCCACCAGCCCCATGCCGGGACAGTTCTACGAGCAGTACTTC. Supplemented by reference TRBV15 and TRBJ2-7, the full variable domain reads DAMVIQNPRYQVTQFGKPVTLSCSQTLNHNVMYWYQQKSSQAPKLLFHYYDKDFNNEADTPDNFQSRRPNTSFCFLDIRSPGLGDTAMYLCATSPMPGQFYEQYFGPGTRLTVT.

The rearrangement joins TRBV12-3 or TRBV12-4 to TRBJ2-7, with a possible D match to TRBD2 (5 bases). This CDR3 contains 12 residues. V shed 5 bases and J shed 3 bases, with 8 bases lying between them. For the CDR3, the DNA is TGTGCCAGCAGTCCCGGGGTCTACGAGCAGTACTTC. It encodes CASSPGVYEQYF.

The chain joins TRBV28 to TRBJ2-3, with a tentative D call TRBD1 (6 bases). The CDR3 is made up of 16 amino acids. Looked up from germline, CDR1 is MDHEN and CDR2 is SYDVKM. The V gene lost 3 bases and the J gene lost 4 bases, with 17 bases spanning the gap. The CDR3 sequence is CASSLPGVKAADTQYF. CDR3 DNA: TGTGCCAGCAGTTTGCCAGGGGTAAAGGCGGCAGATACGCAGTATTTT. Full variable domain (missing parts from reference TRBV28 and TRBJ2-3): DVKVTQSSRYLVKRTGEKVFLECVQDMDHENMFWYRQDPGLGLRLIYFSYDVKMKEKGDIPEGYSVSREKKERFSLILESASTNQTSMYLCASSLPGVKAADTQYFGPGTRLTVL.

The chain carries TRBV19 and TRBJ1-2; D gene unclear. Germline loops: CDR1 LNHDA, CDR2 SQIVND (reference sequence). This CDR3 spans 13 amino acids. The V end lost 10 bases, the J end lost 8 bases, and 20 bases lay between the germline ends. The CDR3 reads CATKKFGDLGYTF. CDR3 bases: TGTGCCACAAAAAAGTTCGGGGATCTAGGCTACACCTTC.

This rearrangement joins TRBV19 to TRBJ2-2; possible D gene TRBD1, 5 bases. Germline values: CDR1 LNHDA, CDR2 SQIVND (reference sequence). V shed 2 bases and J shed 7 bases, with 11 bases lying between them. The CDR3 is 14 amino acids. CDR3: CASSITQGHGELFF. DNA of the CDR3: TGTGCCAGTAGTATAACCCAGGGTCACGGGGAGCTGTTTTTT.

This clone was observed many times. In nucleotides, the CDR3 is TGTGCCAGCAGCTTTTGGGGAAGCACCGGGGAGCTGTTTTTT. Its protein product is CASSFWGSTGELFF. V gene TRBV5-6 combines with J gene TRBJ2-2, with D uncertain. CDR1 and CDR2 from the germline V gene are SGHDT and YYEEEE. This CDR3 comprises 14 residues. V was pared by 2 bases and J by 4 bases, with 9 bases between.

This clone was counted between two and nine times. A junction end diverges from the germline sequence, so it may reflect a read error. This chain links TRBV2 with TRBJ1-2, with D perhaps matching TRBD1 (6 bases). The CDR3 is 11 residues long. Germline V lookup: CDR1 SNHLY, CDR2 FYNNEI. As DNA, the CDR3 is TGTGCCAGCGGGACCGGCAGGGGACCGCCCTTC. As protein: CASGTGRGPPF. The whole variable domain, filled in from reference TRBV2 and TRBJ1-2, reads EPEVTQTPSHQVTQMGQEVILRCVPISNHLYFYWYRQILGQKVEFLVSFYNNEISEKSEIFDDQFSVERPDGSNFTLKIRSTKLEDSAMYFCASGTGRGPPFGSGTRLTVV.

V is TRBV2 and J is TRBJ1-2, with D tentatively TRBD1 (6 bases). CDR1 and CDR2 from the germline V gene are SNHLY and FYNNEI. This CDR3 is built from 15 residues. Trimming took off 4 bases at V and 7 bases at J, with 19 bases between the two ends. CDR3 DNA: TGTGCCAGCAGTGGAGATGGGGGGCGCGGGGGTGGCTACACCTTC. It is translated as CASSGDGGRGGGYTF.

This chain uses TRBV6-6 with TRBJ2-7; D is uncertain. This CDR3 comprises 11 residues. Trimming removed 4 bases from V and 5 bases from J, with 6 bases in between. Germline CDR1 is MNHNY and CDR2 is SVGAGI (reference sequence). The CDR3 DNA reads as TGTGCCAGCAGTTCCCGGAACGAGCAGTACTTC. Its translation: CASSSRNEQYF.

This clone was seen a handful of times. The chain employs TRBV20-1 and TRBJ1-3; perhaps TRBD1 as D (5 bases). Per germline, CDR1 DFQATT and CDR2 SNEGSKA (reference sequence). The CDR3 totals 15 residues. The V end was cut by 3 bases, the J end by 0 bases, with 12 bases between. The CDR3 protein is CSASPRGLSGNTIYF. CDR3 DNA sequence: TGCAGTGCTAGTCCGAGGGGCCTCTCTGGAAACACCATATATTTT.

The CDR3 region has the DNA TGCGCCAGCAGCCAAGATCAGGCAGGGGGCTGGTATGAGCAGTTCTTC. It is translated as CASSQDQAGGWYEQFF. The chain combines TRBV4-1 with TRBJ2-1, with TRBD1 matching over 8 bases. The V gene's germline CDR1 is MGHRA and CDR2 YSYEKL. The CDR3 extends over 16 amino acids. V shed 0 bases, J shed 8 bases, and the junction held 9 bases outside the gene matches.

This clone showed up just a few times. The chain links TRBV7-9 to TRBJ1-5; 11 bases are shared with TRBD1. Germline loops: CDR1 SEHNR, CDR2 FQNEAQ (reference sequence). This CDR3 contains 19 residues. The ends lost 5 bases at V and 6 bases at J; junction bases unmatched: 18. CDR3 coding DNA: TGTGCCAGCAGCCCCGAGGACAGGGGGCTACCGCGTTTTAGTCAGCCCCAGCATTTT. It is translated as CASSPEDRGLPRFSQPQHF.